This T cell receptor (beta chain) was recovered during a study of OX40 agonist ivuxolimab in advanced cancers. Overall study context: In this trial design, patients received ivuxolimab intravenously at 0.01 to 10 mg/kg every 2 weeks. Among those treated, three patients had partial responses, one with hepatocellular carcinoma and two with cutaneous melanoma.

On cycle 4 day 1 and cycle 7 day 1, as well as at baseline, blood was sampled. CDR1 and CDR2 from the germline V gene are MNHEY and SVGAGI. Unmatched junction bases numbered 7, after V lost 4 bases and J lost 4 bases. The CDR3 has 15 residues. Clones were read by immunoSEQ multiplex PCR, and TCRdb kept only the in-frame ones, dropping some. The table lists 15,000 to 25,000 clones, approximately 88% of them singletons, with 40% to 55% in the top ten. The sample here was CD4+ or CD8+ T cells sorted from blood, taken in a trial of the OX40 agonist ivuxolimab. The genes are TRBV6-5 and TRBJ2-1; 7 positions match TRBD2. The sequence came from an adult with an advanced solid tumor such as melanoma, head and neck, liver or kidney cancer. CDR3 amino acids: CASSSLAALYNEQFF. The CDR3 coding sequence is TGTGCCAGCAGTTCCCTAGCGGCACTGTACAATGAGCAGTTCTTC.